These 16 T cell receptor beta chains share one sample of origin, sequenced in a study of cytomegalovirus exposure and HLA in healthy donors. The PCR was carried out with 60 Vbeta primers and 13 Jbeta primers. Profiling relied on immunoSEQ multiplex PCR, and the TCRdb table lists in-frame clones only, not all of them. The sample shows roughly 120,000 clones, roughly four fifths of them seen only once. Sequenced sample: PBMCs. Receptors were obtained from a male donor in good health and CMV-seropositive.

The chain links TRBV27 to TRBJ2-5; TRBD2 matches 7 bases. The CDR3 is made up of 13 amino acids. Germline CDR1 and CDR2: MNHEY and SMNVEV (reference sequence). V shed 6 bases and J 3 bases; nucleotides not matched to a gene: 4. CDR3 residues: CASRSGIEETQYF. DNA for the CDR3: TGTGCCAGCAGGAGCGGGATAGAAGAGACCCAGTACTTC.

This clone was seen once. This chain connects TRBV6-1 to TRBJ2-3; D uncertain. This CDR3 region has 15 residues. With 2 bases removed from V and 0 bases from J, the gap between germline ends came to 9 bases. Germline V gene data show CDR1 as MNHNS and CDR2 as SASEGT. The CDR3 DNA is TGTGCCAGCAGTGAAAGTACATCAAGCACAGATACGCAGTATTTT. Its protein product is CASSESTSSTDTQYF.

This chain connects TRBV7-3 to TRBJ2-1; 8 nucleotides match TRBD2. V gave up 5 bases and J gave up 8 bases; unmatched junction bases: 11. The germline V gene encodes CDR1 SGHTA and CDR2 FQGTGA. CDR3 length: 15 residues. The CDR3 loop reads CASSPGTRGPHEQFF. The CDR3 DNA is TGTGCCAGCAGCCCCGGGACTAGGGGCCCACATGAGCAGTTCTTC.

This clone has only one observation. V gene TRBV29-1 combines with J gene TRBJ2-3; 12 bases map to TRBD2. The V and J ends lost 7 bases and 6 bases, in that order; junction bases with no gene match: 5. The CDR3 sequence is 13 residues long. Germline V gene lookup returns CDR1 SQVTM and CDR2 ANQGSEA. CDR3 region: CSAGTSGSDTQYF. The CDR3 DNA sequence: TGCAGCGCCGGGACTAGCGGGTCTGATACGCAGTATTTT.

CDR3 sequence: CASSRTGRAGELFF. CDR3 bases: TGTGCCAGCAGTAGGACAGGGAGGGCCGGGGAGCTGTTTTTT. V gene TRBV28 combines with J gene TRBJ2-2; D may be TRBD1 (8 bases). V was pared by 5 bases and J by 6 bases, with 13 bases between. CDR1 is MDHEN and CDR2 is SYDVKM in the germline V gene. CDR3 length equals 14 residues. Variable domain in full (rest from reference TRBV28 and TRBJ2-2): DVKVTQSSRYLVKRTGEKVFLECVQDMDHENMFWYRQDPGLGLRLIYFSYDVKMKEKGDIPEGYSVSREKKERFSLILESASTNQTSMYLCASSRTGRAGELFFGEGSRLTVL.

The rearrangement links TRBV6-1 to TRBJ1-1; 10 bases align to TRBD1. Germline V gene sequence: CDR1 MNHNS, CDR2 SASEGT. The CDR3 has 14 residues. The junction had 6 bases not matched to a gene; V was cut back by 6 bases and J by 5 bases. The CDR3 region has the DNA TGTGCCAGCAGCCCGGACAGGGGGAGAACTGAAGCTTTCTTT. It encodes CASSPDRGRTEAFF.

This clone was detected a few times. V usage is TRBV6-6 and J usage is TRBJ2-2; 8 nucleotides agree with TRBD2. This CDR3 is built from 16 residues. V lost 2 bases and J lost 6; bases outside the gene matches: 8. Germline V lookup: CDR1 MNHNY, CDR2 SVGAGI (reference sequence). CDR3: CASSYPGLGGPGELFF. Here the CDR3 DNA reads TGTGCCAGCAGTTACCCGGGACTAGGAGGTCCCGGGGAGCTGTTTTTT.

V usage is TRBV2 and J usage is TRBJ2-2, with a weak D call TRBD2 (5 bases). V lost 2 bases to trimming and J lost 7 bases, with 14 bases between them. The CDR3 extends over 15 amino acids. CDR1 SNHLY and CDR2 FYNNEI come from the germline V gene. CDR3 protein: CASSERRQPFGELFF. DNA of the CDR3: TGTGCCAGCAGTGAAAGGAGGCAGCCCTTCGGGGAGCTGTTTTTT. The full variable domain, in which reference TRBV2 and TRBJ2-2 provide the parts outside the CDR3, is EPEVTQTPSHQVTQMGQEVILRCVPISNHLYFYWYRQILGQKVEFLVSFYNNEISEKSEIFDDQFSVERPDGSNFTLKIRSTKLEDSAMYFCASSERRQPFGELFFGEGSRLTVL.

CDR3 DNA sequence: TGTGCCAGCTCACCAAGCGGGAGGGCCGGGTACGAGCAGTACTTC. This codes for CASSPSGRAGYEQYF. This chain links TRBV18 with TRBJ2-7; TRBD2 aligns across 10 bases. The germline V gene encodes CDR1 KGHSH and CDR2 LQKENI. V was clipped by 2 bases and J by 4 bases; unmatched bases: 5. This CDR3 comprises 15 residues.

The rearrangement joins TRBV4-2 to TRBJ1-1; tentative D call: TRBD1 (5 bases). Germline values: CDR1 LGHNA, CDR2 YNFKEQ. The CDR3 consists of 15 residues. V was trimmed by 0 bases and J by 2 bases, leaving 10 bases between them. In DNA, the CDR3 is TGTGCCAGCAGCCAAGAAGGCGACAGCAACACTGAAGCTTTCTTT. Encoded protein: CASSQEGDSNTEAFF.

V gene TRBV27 combines with J gene TRBJ1-5, with a possible D match to TRBD1 (5 bases). Germline V gene data show CDR1 as MNHEY and CDR2 as SMNVEV (reference sequence). V lost 4 bases and J 7 bases, leaving 17 bases between the germline ends. This CDR3 has 15 amino acids. CDR3 sequence: CASSSLGGAIQPQHF. CDR3 nucleotides: TGTGCCAGCAGTTCCCTAGGAGGGGCTATCCAGCCCCAGCATTTT.

As concerns this clone: At one of its ends the junction is not consistent with the germline gene, which may arise from a read error. J is TRBJ2-6 and V is TRBV6-5, with D possibly matching TRBD1 (5 bases). This CDR3 is 15 amino acids long. In germline, CDR1 is MNHEY, CDR2 SVGAGI. The CDR3 spells CASSPTTSGANGLTF. CDR3 DNA sequence: TGTGCCAGCAGTCCTACCACCTCTGGGGCCAACGGCCTGACTTTC.

The sample holds a few counts of this clone. The chain couples TRBV29-1 to TRBJ2-3, with D tentatively TRBD1 (6 bases). Germline CDR1 and CDR2: SQVTM and ANQGSEA. The CDR3 spans 12 residues. Deletions cut 7 bases from V and 5 bases from J, with 13 bases between. The chain's CDR3 is CSGKPGQDTQYF. Here the CDR3 DNA reads TGCAGCGGAAAACCGGGACAAGATACGCAGTATTTT.

This chain joins TRBV7-2 and TRBJ1-6, with 7 nucleotides matching TRBD1. CDR1 and CDR2 from the germline V gene are SGHTA and FQGNSA. The CDR3 contains 14 residues. V trimming: 2 bases; J trimming: 7 bases; junction bases outside the gene matches: 2. The CDR3 nucleotides are TGTGCCAGCAGCTTATCGGGACAGAATTCACCCCTCCACTTT. This gives the protein CASSLSGQNSPLHF.

J is TRBJ2-3 and V is TRBV11-3; 8 nucleotides agree with TRBD2. The V gene end was trimmed by 8 bases and the J gene end by 8 bases; junction bases not matched to a gene: 9. Germline CDR1 SGHNT, CDR2 YENEEA. The CDR3 is made up of 13 amino acids. As DNA, the CDR3 is TGTGCCAGCCAACGGGAGGGACGCGGTACGCAGTATTTT. It specifies CASQREGRGTQYF.

This sequence joins TRBV6-5 and TRBJ2-1; 7 bases align to TRBD2. Germline lookup yields CDR1 MNHEY and CDR2 SVGAGI. V lost 7 bases, J lost 7 bases, and 13 bases stayed unmatched. The CDR3 is made up of 15 amino acids. The CDR3 sequence is CASTPFRDYGNEQFF. The CDR3 nucleotides read TGTGCCAGCACCCCCTTCCGGGACTATGGGAATGAGCAGTTCTTC.